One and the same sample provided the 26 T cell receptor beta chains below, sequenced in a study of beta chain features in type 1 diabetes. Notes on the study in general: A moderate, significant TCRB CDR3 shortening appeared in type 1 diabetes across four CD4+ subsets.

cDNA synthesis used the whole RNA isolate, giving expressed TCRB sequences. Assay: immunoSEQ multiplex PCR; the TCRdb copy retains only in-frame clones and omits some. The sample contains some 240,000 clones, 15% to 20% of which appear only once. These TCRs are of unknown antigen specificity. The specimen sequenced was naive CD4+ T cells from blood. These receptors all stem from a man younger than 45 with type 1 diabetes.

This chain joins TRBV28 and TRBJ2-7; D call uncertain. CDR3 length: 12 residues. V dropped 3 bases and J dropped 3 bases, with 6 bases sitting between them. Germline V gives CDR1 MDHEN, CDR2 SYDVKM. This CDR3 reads CASSFQNYEQYF. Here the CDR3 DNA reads TGTGCCAGCAGTTTCCAAAACTACGAGCAGTACTTC.

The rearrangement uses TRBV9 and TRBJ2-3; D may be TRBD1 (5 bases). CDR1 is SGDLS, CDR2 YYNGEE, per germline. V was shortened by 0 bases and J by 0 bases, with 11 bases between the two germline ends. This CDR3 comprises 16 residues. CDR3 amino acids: CASSVVGAPSTDTQYF. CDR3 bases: TGTGCCAGCAGCGTAGTAGGGGCCCCTAGCACAGATACGCAGTATTTT.

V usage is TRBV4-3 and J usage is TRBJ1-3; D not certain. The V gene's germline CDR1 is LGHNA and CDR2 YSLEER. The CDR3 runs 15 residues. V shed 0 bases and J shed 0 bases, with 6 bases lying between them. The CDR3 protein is CASSQDVSSGNTIYF. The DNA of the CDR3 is TGCGCCAGCAGCCAAGATGTCAGCTCTGGAAACACCATATATTTT.

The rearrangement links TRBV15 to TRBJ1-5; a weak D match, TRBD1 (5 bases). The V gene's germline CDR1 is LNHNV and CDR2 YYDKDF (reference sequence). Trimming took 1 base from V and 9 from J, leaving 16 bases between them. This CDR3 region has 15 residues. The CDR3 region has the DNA TGTGCCACCAGCAGAGTTGGGCAGGGAAATTGGCCCCAGCATTTT. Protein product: CATSRVGQGNWPQHF.

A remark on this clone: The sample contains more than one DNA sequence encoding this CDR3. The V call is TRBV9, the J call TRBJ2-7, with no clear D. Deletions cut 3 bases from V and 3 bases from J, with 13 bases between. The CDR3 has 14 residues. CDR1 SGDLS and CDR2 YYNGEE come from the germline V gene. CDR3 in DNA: TGTGCCAGCAGCGCAACCGGTTCAAGCTACGAGCAGTACTTC. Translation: CASSATGSSYEQYF.

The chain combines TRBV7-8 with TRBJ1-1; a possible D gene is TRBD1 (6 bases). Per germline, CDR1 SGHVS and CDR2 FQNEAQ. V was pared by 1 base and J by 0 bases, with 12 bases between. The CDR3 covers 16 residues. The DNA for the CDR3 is TGTGCCAGCAGCTTAGGGAATACAGGGATGAACACTGAAGCTTTCTTT. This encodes CASSLGNTGMNTEAFF. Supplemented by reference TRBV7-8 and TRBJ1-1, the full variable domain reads GAGVSQSPRYKVAKRGQDVALRCDPISGHVSLFWYQQALGQGPEFLTYFQNEAQLDKSGLPSDRFFAERPEGSVSTLKIQRTQQEDSAVYLCASSLGNTGMNTEAFFGQGTRLTVV.

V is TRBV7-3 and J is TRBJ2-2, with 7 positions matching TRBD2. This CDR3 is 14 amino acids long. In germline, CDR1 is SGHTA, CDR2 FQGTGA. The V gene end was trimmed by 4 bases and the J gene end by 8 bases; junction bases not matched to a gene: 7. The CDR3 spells CASSSGLVSGELFF. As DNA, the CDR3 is TGTGCCAGCAGCTCCGGACTAGTGTCTGGGGAGCTGTTTTTT. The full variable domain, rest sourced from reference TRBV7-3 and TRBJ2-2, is GAGVSQTPSNKVTEKGKYVELRCDPISGHTALYWYRQSLGQGPEFLIYFQGTGAADDSGLPNDRFFAVRPEGSVSTLKIQRTERGDSAVYLCASSSGLVSGELFFGEGSRLTVL.

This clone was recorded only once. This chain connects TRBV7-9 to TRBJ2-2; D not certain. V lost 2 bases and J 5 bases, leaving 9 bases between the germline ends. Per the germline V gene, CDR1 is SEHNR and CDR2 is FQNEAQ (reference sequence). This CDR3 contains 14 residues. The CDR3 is CASSLLTPTGELFF. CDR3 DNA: TGTGCCAGCAGCTTACTGACACCTACCGGGGAGCTGTTTTTT. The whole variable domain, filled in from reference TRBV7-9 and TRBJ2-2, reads DTGVSQNPRHKITKRGQNVTFRCDPISEHNRLYWYRQTLGQGPEFLTYFQNEAQLEKSRLLSDRFSAERPKGSFSTLEIQRTEQGDSAMYLCASSLLTPTGELFFGEGSRLTVL.

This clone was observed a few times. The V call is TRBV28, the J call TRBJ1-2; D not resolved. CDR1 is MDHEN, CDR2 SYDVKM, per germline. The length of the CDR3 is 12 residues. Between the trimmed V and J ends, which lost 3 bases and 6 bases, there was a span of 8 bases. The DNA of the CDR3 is TGTGCCAGCAGTTTTCCTGGTCATGGCTACACCTTC. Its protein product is CASSFPGHGYTF.

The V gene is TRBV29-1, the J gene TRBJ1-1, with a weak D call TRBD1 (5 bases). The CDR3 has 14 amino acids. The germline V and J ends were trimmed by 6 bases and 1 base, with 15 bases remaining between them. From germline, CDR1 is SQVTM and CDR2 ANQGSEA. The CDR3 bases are TGCAGCGTCGCGAGTGGGACGGCGAACACTGAAGCTTTCTTT. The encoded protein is CSVASGTANTEAFF.

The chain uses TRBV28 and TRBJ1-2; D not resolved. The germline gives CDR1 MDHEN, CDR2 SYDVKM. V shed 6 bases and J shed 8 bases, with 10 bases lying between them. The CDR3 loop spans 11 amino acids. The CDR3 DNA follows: TGTGCCAGCAGGGCTGAGTTGGGCTACACCTTC. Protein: CASRAELGYTF.

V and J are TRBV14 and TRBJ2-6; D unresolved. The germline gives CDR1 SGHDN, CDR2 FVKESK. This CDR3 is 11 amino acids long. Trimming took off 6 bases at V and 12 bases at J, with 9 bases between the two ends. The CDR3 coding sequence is TGTGCCAGCAGTGCCGCGTCCGTCCTGACTTTC. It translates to CASSAASVLTF.

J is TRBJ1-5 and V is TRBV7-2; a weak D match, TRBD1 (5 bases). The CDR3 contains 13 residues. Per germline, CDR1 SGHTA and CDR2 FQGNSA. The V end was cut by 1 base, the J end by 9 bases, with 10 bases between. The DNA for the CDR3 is TGTGCCAGCAGCTTAGGCAGGGATCTGCCCCAGCATTTT. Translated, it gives CASSLGRDLPQHF.

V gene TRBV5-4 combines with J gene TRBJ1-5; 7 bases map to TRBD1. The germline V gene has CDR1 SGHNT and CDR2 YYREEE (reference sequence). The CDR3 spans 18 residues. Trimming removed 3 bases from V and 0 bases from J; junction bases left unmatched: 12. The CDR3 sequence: CASSSTSGTVYSNQPQHF. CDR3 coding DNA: TGTGCCAGCAGCTCAACCTCCGGGACAGTTTATAGCAATCAGCCCCAGCATTTT.

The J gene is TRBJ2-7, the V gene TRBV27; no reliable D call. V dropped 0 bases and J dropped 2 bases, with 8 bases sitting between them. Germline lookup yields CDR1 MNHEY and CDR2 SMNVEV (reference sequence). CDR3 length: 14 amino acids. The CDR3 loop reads CASSLSGYTYEQYF. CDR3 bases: TGTGCCAGCAGTTTATCGGGCTATACCTACGAGCAGTACTTC.

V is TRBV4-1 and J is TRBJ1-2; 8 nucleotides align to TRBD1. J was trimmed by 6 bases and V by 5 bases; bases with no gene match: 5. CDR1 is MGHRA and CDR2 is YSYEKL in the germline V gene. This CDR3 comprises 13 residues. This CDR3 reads CASSSDRVNGYTF. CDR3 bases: TGCGCCAGCAGCTCGGACAGGGTAAATGGCTACACCTTC.

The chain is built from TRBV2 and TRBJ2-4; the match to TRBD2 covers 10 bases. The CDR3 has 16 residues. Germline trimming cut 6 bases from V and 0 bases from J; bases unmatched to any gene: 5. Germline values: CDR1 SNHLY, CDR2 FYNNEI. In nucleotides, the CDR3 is TGTGCCAGCAGACTCGGACTAGCGGTAGCCAAAAACATTCAGTACTTC. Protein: CASRLGLAVAKNIQYF.

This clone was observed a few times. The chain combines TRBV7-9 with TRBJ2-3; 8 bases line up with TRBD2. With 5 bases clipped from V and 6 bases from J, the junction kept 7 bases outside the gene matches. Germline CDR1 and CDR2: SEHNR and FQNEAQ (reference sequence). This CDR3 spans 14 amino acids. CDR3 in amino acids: CASSQLTSGDTQYF. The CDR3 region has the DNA TGTGCCAGCAGCCAGCTCACTAGCGGTGATACGCAGTATTTT.

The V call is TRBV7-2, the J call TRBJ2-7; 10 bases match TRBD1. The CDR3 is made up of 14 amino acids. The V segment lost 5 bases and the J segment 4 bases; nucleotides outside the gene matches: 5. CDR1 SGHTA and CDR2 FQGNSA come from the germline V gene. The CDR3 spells CASSPGQGVYEQYF. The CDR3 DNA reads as TGTGCCAGCAGCCCAGGACAGGGGGTTTACGAGCAGTACTTC.

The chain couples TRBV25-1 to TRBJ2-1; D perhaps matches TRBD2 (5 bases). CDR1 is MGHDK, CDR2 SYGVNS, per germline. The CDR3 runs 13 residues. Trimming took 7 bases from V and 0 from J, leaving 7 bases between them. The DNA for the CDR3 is TGTGCCAGCACCCGGGACTCCTACAATGAGCAGTTCTTC. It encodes CASTRDSYNEQFF.

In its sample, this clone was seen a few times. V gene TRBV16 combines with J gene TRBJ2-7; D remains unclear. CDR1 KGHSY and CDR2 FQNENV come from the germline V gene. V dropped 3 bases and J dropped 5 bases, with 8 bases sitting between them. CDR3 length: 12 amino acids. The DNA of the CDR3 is TGTGCCAGCAGCCAGGAGTCGAACGAGCAGTACTTC. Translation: CASSQESNEQYF.

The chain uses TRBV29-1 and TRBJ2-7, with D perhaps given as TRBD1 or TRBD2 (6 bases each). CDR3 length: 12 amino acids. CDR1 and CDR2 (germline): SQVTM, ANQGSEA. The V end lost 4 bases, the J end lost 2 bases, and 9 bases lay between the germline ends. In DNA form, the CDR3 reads TGCAGCGTTGGGGGGGACACCTACGAGCAGTACTTC. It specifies CSVGGDTYEQYF.

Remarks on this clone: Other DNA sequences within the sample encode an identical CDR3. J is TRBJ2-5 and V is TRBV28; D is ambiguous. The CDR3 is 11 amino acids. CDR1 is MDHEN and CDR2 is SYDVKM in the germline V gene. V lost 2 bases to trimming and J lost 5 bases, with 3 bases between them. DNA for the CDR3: TGTGCCAGCAGTTTAGCCGAGACCCAGTACTTC. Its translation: CASSLAETQYF.

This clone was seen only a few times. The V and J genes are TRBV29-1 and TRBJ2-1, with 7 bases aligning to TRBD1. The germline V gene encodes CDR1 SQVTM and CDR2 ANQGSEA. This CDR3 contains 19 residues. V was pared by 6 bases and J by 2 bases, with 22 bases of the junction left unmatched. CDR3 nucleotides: TGCAGCGTCTACACCCCGGGACAGAGTACCGAACCTCCCTACAATGAGCAGTTCTTC. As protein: CSVYTPGQSTEPPYNEQFF.

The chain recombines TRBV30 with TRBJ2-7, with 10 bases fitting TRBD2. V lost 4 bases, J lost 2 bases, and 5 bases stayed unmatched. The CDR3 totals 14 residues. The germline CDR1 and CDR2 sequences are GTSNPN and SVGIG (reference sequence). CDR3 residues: CAWTRTSGPYEQYF. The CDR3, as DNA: TGTGCCTGGACAAGGACTAGCGGACCCTACGAGCAGTACTTC.

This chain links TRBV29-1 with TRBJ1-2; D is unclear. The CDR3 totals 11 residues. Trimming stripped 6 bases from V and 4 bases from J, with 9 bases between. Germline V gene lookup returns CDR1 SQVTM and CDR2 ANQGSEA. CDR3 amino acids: CSVLSGYGYTF. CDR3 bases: TGCAGCGTCCTCTCGGGCTATGGCTACACCTTC.